The rows below give T cell receptor beta chains drawn from one sample of a study of cytomegalovirus exposure and HLA in healthy donors. The table came from immunoSEQ multiplex PCR; TCRdb's copy has only in-frame clones and leaves some out. The repertoire holds 74,000 or so clones, with about 79% as singletons. Sequencing was performed on PBMCs. Every receptor here comes from a woman in her 40s in good health and CMV-seronegative. Each CDR3 is given with its conserved first and last residue. The order of the fields is V gene, CDR3 protein.

>TRBV5-4
CASSSSRGQGNEQYF
>TRBV2
CASNTGGEPAYNEQFF
>TRBV2
CASSRAGGLEQFF
>TRBV2
CASRGRSLGGEAFF
>TRBV20-1
CSLDFNNEQFF
>TRBV27
CASSLSAGTDTQYF
>TRBV12-5
CASVSGSYNEQFF
>TRBV5-1
CASSSDPGTGDSPLHF
>TRBV6-5
CASRRDGGNSPLHF
>TRBV7-8
CASSLVVGTISTDTQYF
>TRBV28
CASSLPGQGNQPQHF
>TRBV7-2
CASSPLGRGPYEQYF
>TRBV5-1
CASSQAGSGTKNSYEQYF
>TRBV6-4
CASSPSFGYGQPQHF
>TRBV2
CASSEPPGQSNQPQHF
>TRBV18
CASSPRQGLTAGANVLTF
>TRBV5-1
CASSPDLTGFGTEAFF
>TRBV6-5
CASSYSAREKLFF
>TRBV7-2
CASSLLGLAGVDEQFF
>TRBV28
CASSPRDQGETQYF
>TRBV7-3
CASSQGARQPQHF
>TRBV5-5
CASSPRDRGLYEQFF
>TRBV5-6
CASSLGNTGSDEQFF
>TRBV9
CASSVLQGNTEAFF
>TRBV27
CASSFDSGEQFF
>TRBV5-1
CASSLDGLAGSDTQYF
>TRBV7-9
CASTLDPPPSSNQPQHF
>TRBV7-7
CASSLSREGETQYF
>TRBV9
CASSPAWGQLSGNTIYF
>TRBV30
CAWSTTGAGGYTF
>TRBV5-5
CASKEAPPYNEQFF